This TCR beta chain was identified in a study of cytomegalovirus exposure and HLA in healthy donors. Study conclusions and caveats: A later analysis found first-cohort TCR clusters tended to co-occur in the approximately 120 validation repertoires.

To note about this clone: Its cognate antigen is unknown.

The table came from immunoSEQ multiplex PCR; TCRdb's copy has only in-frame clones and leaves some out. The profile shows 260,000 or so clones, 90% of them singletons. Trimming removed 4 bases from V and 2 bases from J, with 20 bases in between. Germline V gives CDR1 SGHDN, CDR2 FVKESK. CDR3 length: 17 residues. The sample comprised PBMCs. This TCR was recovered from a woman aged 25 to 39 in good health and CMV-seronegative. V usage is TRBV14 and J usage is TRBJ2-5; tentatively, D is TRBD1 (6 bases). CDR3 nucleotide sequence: TGTGCCAGCAGCCCTCTCCTGGGGGCGAAGGCTCAAGAGACCCAGTACTTC. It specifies CASSPLLGAKAQETQYF.